What follows are 21 T cell receptor beta chains derived from one specimen sequenced in a study of shared clonotypes between healthy human individuals. Assay used: immunoSEQ multiplex PCR; TCRdb lists only in-frame clones, some missing. This repertoire shows 2 million to 2.5 million clones, roughly 94% found once; its top ten account for 0.13%. What was sequenced was naive CD4+ T cells sorted from blood. This sample's subset: CD45RA+ positively selected. The receptors derive from a man between 18 and 35 years old in good health.

CDR3 DNA: TGTGCCAGCTCACCGCTTGGGACAGCGACCCAAGAGACCCAGTACTTC. Encoded protein: CASSPLGTATQETQYF. The chain links TRBV18 to TRBJ2-5, with 7 bases lining up with TRBD1. Germline CDR1 KGHSH, CDR2 LQKENI. This CDR3 comprises 16 residues. V was clipped by 3 bases and J by 1 base; unmatched bases: 8.

In its sample, this clone was seen a few times. Other DNA sequences in the sample encode the same CDR3. The gene calls are TRBV14 and TRBJ1-2; D is unresolved. Germline V CDR1 and CDR2: SGHDN, FVKESK. V lost 0 bases and J 7 bases, leaving 9 bases between the germline ends. The CDR3 has 13 amino acids. CDR3 in amino acids: CASSQDWGSGYTF. In DNA, the CDR3 is TGTGCCAGCAGCCAAGATTGGGGTTCTGGCTACACCTTC. The whole variable domain, filled in from reference TRBV14 and TRBJ1-2, reads EAGVTQFPSHSVIEKGQTVTLRCDPISGHDNLYWYRRVMGKEIKFLLHFVKESKQDESGMPNNRFLAERTGGTYSTLKVQPAELEDSGVYFCASSQDWGSGYTFGSGTRLTVV.

The chain uses TRBV7-2 and TRBJ2-2; 14 bases line up with TRBD2. V lost 7 bases to trimming and J lost 8 bases; unmatched junction nucleotides: 6. The CDR3 extends over 15 amino acids. Looked up from germline, CDR1 is SGHTA and CDR2 is FQGNSA. For the CDR3, the DNA is TGTGCCAGCACCCGGACTAGCGGGGGGACGGGGGAGCTGTTTTTT. Translating it yields CASTRTSGGTGELFF.

J is TRBJ1-2 and V is TRBV15; the D gene is possibly TRBD1 (6 bases). Trimming took 6 bases from V and 4 from J, leaving 27 bases between them. The CDR3 has 18 residues. Germline V gene lookup returns CDR1 LNHNV and CDR2 YYDKDF (reference sequence). CDR3 in DNA: TGTGCCACCAGTACAACGCTAGGACAGAGGGCAAGGATCTATGGCTACACCTTC. It encodes CATSTTLGQRARIYGYTF.

The genes are TRBV6-5 and TRBJ1-3, with D possibly matching TRBD1 (6 bases). V was pared by 5 bases and J by 4 bases, with 9 bases between. This CDR3 spans 13 amino acids. CDR1 MNHEY and CDR2 SVGAGI come from the germline V gene. The CDR3 reads CASSRQAGNTIYF. The CDR3 region has the DNA TGTGCCAGCAGTAGACAGGCCGGAAACACCATATATTTT.

This clone was seen a single time. The chain has TRBV5-8 and TRBJ2-5, with 7 bases lining up with TRBD2. The V and J ends lost 4 bases and 1 base, in that order; junction bases with no gene match: 7. Germline-derived CDR1 and CDR2 are SGHTS and YDEGEE. This CDR3 contains 15 residues. CDR3 sequence reads: CASSNGGRVQETQYF. The CDR3 DNA sequence: TGTGCCAGCAGCAATGGAGGGAGGGTCCAAGAGACCCAGTACTTC. Using reference TRBV5-8 and TRBJ2-5 for the parts outside the CDR3, the full variable domain is EAGVTQSPTHLIKTRGQQATLRCSPISGHTSVYWYQQALGLGLQFLLWYDEGEERNRGNFPPRFSGRQFPNYSSELNVNALELEDSALYLCASSNGGRVQETQYFGPGTRLLVL.

The chain uses TRBV2 and TRBJ1-6; unclear D gene. Germline assignment: CDR1 SNHLY and CDR2 FYNNEI. The ends were cut back, 7 bases at V and 6 bases at J, with 10 bases in the middle. The CDR3 runs to 13 residues. CDR3 sequence reads: CASTRDGNSPLHF. The CDR3 nucleotides read TGTGCCAGCACGAGGGATGGTAATTCACCCCTCCACTTT.

The chain couples TRBV28 to TRBJ2-6; 7 positions match TRBD1. The J segment lost 3 bases and the V segment lost 3 bases, leaving 8 bases of the junction unmatched. The germline V gene has CDR1 MDHEN and CDR2 SYDVKM. The CDR3 covers 17 residues. CDR3 loop: CASSFGQAGHGANVLTF. CDR3 sequence (DNA): TGTGCCAGCAGTTTCGGACAGGCCGGGCATGGGGCCAACGTCCTGACTTTC.

Comments on this clone: Other DNA sequences in the sample encode the same CDR3. This chain joins TRBV5-1 and TRBJ1-2; D is undetermined. The CDR3 extends over 14 amino acids. CDR1 is SGHRS and CDR2 is YFSETQ in the germline V gene. V shed 5 bases and J shed 7 bases, with 18 bases lying between them. This chain's CDR3 is CASSPGSGSGGYTF. For the CDR3, the DNA is TGCGCCAGCAGTCCGGGGAGTGGCTCCGGTGGCTACACCTTC.

J is TRBJ2-5 and V is TRBV5-8, with D possibly matching TRBD1 (6 bases). The CDR3 spans 15 residues. V was trimmed by 2 bases and J by 1 base, leaving 12 bases between them. Germline CDR1 reads SGHTS; CDR2 reads YDEGEE. The CDR3 sequence is CASSFLRTVQETQYF. The CDR3 DNA reads TGTGCCAGCAGCTTCTTACGGACAGTCCAAGAGACCCAGTACTTC.

The chain joins TRBV7-2 to TRBJ2-1; D remains unclear. V lost 5 bases and J 0 bases, leaving 14 bases between the germline ends. In germline, CDR1 is SGHTA, CDR2 FQGNSA. This CDR3 region has 16 residues. CDR3 in amino acids: CASSPFSSNSYNEQFF. The CDR3 bases are TGTGCCAGCAGCCCCTTTTCCTCCAACTCCTACAATGAGCAGTTCTTC.

The chain employs TRBV7-2 and TRBJ2-7; 7 nucleotides match TRBD1. V shed 5 bases, J shed 4 bases, and the junction held 8 bases outside the gene matches. The CDR3 contains 14 residues. Germline V gene sequence: CDR1 SGHTA, CDR2 FQGNSA. The CDR3, as DNA: TGTGCCAGCAGCCCGCCGGGACAGTCTTACGAGCAGTACTTC. Protein product: CASSPPGQSYEQYF.

The gene calls are TRBV11-2 and TRBJ1-1, with no clear D. V shed 5 bases and J shed 11 bases, with 15 bases lying between them. The CDR3 loop spans 12 amino acids. Germline V gene lookup returns CDR1 SGHAT and CDR2 FQNNGV. CDR3 DNA: TGTGCCAGCAGCCCTGACCGACGAACGGCTTTCTTT. Residues: CASSPDRRTAFF.

This chain uses TRBV18 with TRBJ1-3; tentative D call: TRBD1 (5 bases). CDR1 KGHSH and CDR2 LQKENI come from the germline V gene. V was shortened by 3 bases and J by 2 bases, with 11 bases between the two germline ends. CDR3 length: 15 amino acids. The CDR3 sequence is CASSPMTEPGNTIYF. CDR3 sequence (DNA): TGTGCCAGCTCACCTATGACAGAACCTGGAAACACCATATATTTT.

As regards this clone: The sample carries other DNA sequences with the same CDR3. This chain uses TRBV2 with TRBJ2-2, with unresolved D. The CDR3 contains 13 residues. Germline V lookup: CDR1 SNHLY, CDR2 FYNNEI. V was cut by 2 bases and J by 5 bases, with 6 bases left in between. In DNA form, the CDR3 reads TGTGCCAGCAGTGAAAGGTCAACCGGGGAGCTGTTTTTT. Amino acid sequence: CASSERSTGELFF. Looking up the rest from reference TRBV2 and TRBJ2-2 gives the full variable domain: EPEVTQTPSHQVTQMGQEVILRCVPISNHLYFYWYRQILGQKVEFLVSFYNNEISEKSEIFDDQFSVERPDGSNFTLKIRSTKLEDSAMYFCASSERSTGELFFGEGSRLTVL.

This chain joins TRBV30 and TRBJ1-3; D is unresolved. CDR3 length: 18 amino acids. CDR1 and CDR2 (germline): GTSNPN, SVGIG (reference sequence). The V gene lost 3 bases and the J gene lost 2 bases, with 23 bases spanning the gap. CDR3 sequence (DNA): TGTGCCTGGAGCTCCGCCCGAACGACGGCGAAGACTGGAAACACCATATATTTT. Translated, it gives CAWSSARTTAKTGNTIYF. Full variable domain (outside the CDR3, taken from reference TRBV30 and TRBJ1-3): SQTIHQWPATLVQPVGSPLSLECTVEGTSNPNLYWYRQAAGRGLQLLFYSVGIGQISSEVPQNLSASRPQDRQFILSSKKLLLSDSGFYLCAWSSARTTAKTGNTIYFGEGSWLTVV.

The chain joins TRBV19 to TRBJ2-2; no firm D call. Trimming took off 4 bases at V and 7 bases at J, with 16 bases between the two ends. Germline loops: CDR1 LNHDA, CDR2 SQIVND (reference sequence). This CDR3 comprises 15 residues. The CDR3 DNA reads as TGTGCCAGTAGTAACGGCAGGTCTTACGGCGGGGAGCTGTTTTTT. This sequence encodes CASSNGRSYGGELFF.

V is TRBV19 and J is TRBJ2-4; the D gene is possibly TRBD2 (6 bases). The V end was cut by 3 bases, the J end by 6 bases, with 18 bases between. Germline CDR1 LNHDA, CDR2 SQIVND (reference sequence). The CDR3 has 16 residues. The DNA for the CDR3 is TGTGCCAGTAGTATGGGCGGGGAGGCCTCAGGAAACATTCAGTACTTC. Translated, it gives CASSMGGEASGNIQYF.

The chain links TRBV6-6 to TRBJ1-2; D is ambiguous. The germline CDR1 and CDR2 sequences are MNHNY and SVGAGI (reference sequence). The V end lost 6 bases, the J end lost 2 bases, and 13 bases lay between the germline ends. The CDR3 length is 14 residues. CDR3 nucleotides: TGTGCCAGCAGCCCGGCAGGAGGAAACTATGGCTACACCTTC. Encoded protein: CASSPAGGNYGYTF.

This chain joins TRBV7-8 and TRBJ2-7, with 9 positions matching TRBD2. The trim removed 5 bases at V and 3 bases at J, leaving 11 bases unmatched. Germline V lookup: CDR1 SGHVS, CDR2 FQNEAQ. The CDR3 consists of 16 residues. DNA for the CDR3: TGTGCCAGCAGCCACACCAGGATTAGCGGGAGCTACGAGCAGTACTTC. Protein sequence: CASSHTRISGSYEQYF.

This chain links TRBV7-8 with TRBJ1-1; D is uncertain. The CDR3 contains 13 residues. Germline V gene sequence: CDR1 SGHVS, CDR2 FQNEAQ. V lost 5 bases and J 1 base, leaving 8 bases between the germline ends. As DNA, the CDR3 is TGTGCCAGCAGCCCTGCGGGGAACACTGAAGCTTTCTTT. Protein: CASSPAGNTEAFF.